Listed below are T cell receptor beta chains from one sample, sequenced in a study of blood T cell repertoires in COVID-19. This table comes from immunoSEQ multiplex PCR, and its TCRdb copy is limited to in-frame clones, with some not included. The table shows around 70,000 clones, with approximately 79% occurring only once. The sequenced material came from peripheral blood. All receptors derive from a woman aged 50 to 60 with acute or convalescent COVID-19. CDR3s include the opening cysteine and the closing phenylalanine or tryptophan. D genes are given only for firm matches.

>TRBJ2-2|TRBV29-1|TRBD2
CSVTGTSGSPLATGELFF
>TRBJ2-7|TRBV6-6|-
CASSYGGGDPYEQYF
>TRBJ1-2|TRBV10-3|-
CAISETGSNYGYTF
>TRBJ2-3|TRBV9|TRBD2
CASSPLAGVNTDTQYF
>TRBJ2-7|TRBV10-3|TRBD1
CAISDDRGSEQYF
>TRBJ2-3|TRBV19|TRBD2
CASSEGLAGADTQYF
>TRBJ2-7|TRBV18|TRBD1
CASSPATGAVRGNEQYF
>TRBJ2-1|TRBV9|TRBD2
CASSGDLTSAEQFF
>TRBJ1-1|TRBV18|TRBD1
CASTDRGTEAFF
>TRBJ2-1|TRBV6-5|TRBD2
CASSRIAGGLGEQFF
>TRBJ2-5|TRBV5-1|TRBD2
CASRSSGGSQETQYF
>TRBJ2-7|TRBV5-8|TRBD1
CASSIGTAARDEQYF
>TRBJ2-4|TRBV3-1/TRBV3-2|-
CASSYPIFDRRLAKNIQYF
>TRBJ1-4|TRBV9|-
CASSASQGFGLFF
>TRBJ1-4|TRBV27|-
CASRGRGREKLFF
>TRBJ1-6|TRBV2|-
CASRTLDSAHSPLHF
>TRBJ1-3|TRBV19|TRBD1
CASTNRGGFRYGNTIYF
>TRBJ1-2|TRBV9|-
CASSVGGGDYGYTF
>TRBJ1-2|TRBV12-3/TRBV12-4|-
CASSSDRTSGYTF
>TRBJ1-2|TRBV5-1|-
CASSLGGLVLRPSYGYTF
>TRBJ1-6|TRBV5-1|-
CASTFGPSGDNSPLHF
>TRBJ1-1|TRBV19|TRBD1
CASSAQTGKNTEAFF
>TRBJ1-3|TRBV7-8|-
CASSPAMTAGNTIYF
>TRBJ1-4|TRBV6-5|-
CASSYLRSRGKLFF
>TRBJ2-4|TRBV19|TRBD2
CASSRTSGGALAKNIQYF
>TRBJ2-5|TRBV5-1|-
CASSPQGGHQETQYF
>TRBJ1-1|TRBV6-5|-
CASSYNSGLMNTEAFF
>TRBJ1-5|TRBV7-9|-
CASSLAPRGPQHF
>TRBJ1-5|TRBV2|-
CASTEGGGASNQPQHF
>TRBJ1-2|TRBV3-1/TRBV3-2|-
CASSPGWGGIDYGYTF
>TRBJ2-1|TRBV5-4|TRBD2
CASSLAGLAGSYNEQFF
>TRBJ1-4|TRBV7-9|-
CASSLVAEKLFF
>TRBJ1-1|TRBV3-1/TRBV3-2|-
CASRRMTENTEAFF
>TRBJ1-2|TRBV9|TRBD1
CASSGPGQGADYGYTF
>TRBJ2-2|TRBV18|-
CASSPYAGRNTGELFF
>TRBJ2-7|TRBV29-1|-
CSVGAGATYEQYF
>TRBJ2-1|TRBV2|-
CASSEGVARREQFF